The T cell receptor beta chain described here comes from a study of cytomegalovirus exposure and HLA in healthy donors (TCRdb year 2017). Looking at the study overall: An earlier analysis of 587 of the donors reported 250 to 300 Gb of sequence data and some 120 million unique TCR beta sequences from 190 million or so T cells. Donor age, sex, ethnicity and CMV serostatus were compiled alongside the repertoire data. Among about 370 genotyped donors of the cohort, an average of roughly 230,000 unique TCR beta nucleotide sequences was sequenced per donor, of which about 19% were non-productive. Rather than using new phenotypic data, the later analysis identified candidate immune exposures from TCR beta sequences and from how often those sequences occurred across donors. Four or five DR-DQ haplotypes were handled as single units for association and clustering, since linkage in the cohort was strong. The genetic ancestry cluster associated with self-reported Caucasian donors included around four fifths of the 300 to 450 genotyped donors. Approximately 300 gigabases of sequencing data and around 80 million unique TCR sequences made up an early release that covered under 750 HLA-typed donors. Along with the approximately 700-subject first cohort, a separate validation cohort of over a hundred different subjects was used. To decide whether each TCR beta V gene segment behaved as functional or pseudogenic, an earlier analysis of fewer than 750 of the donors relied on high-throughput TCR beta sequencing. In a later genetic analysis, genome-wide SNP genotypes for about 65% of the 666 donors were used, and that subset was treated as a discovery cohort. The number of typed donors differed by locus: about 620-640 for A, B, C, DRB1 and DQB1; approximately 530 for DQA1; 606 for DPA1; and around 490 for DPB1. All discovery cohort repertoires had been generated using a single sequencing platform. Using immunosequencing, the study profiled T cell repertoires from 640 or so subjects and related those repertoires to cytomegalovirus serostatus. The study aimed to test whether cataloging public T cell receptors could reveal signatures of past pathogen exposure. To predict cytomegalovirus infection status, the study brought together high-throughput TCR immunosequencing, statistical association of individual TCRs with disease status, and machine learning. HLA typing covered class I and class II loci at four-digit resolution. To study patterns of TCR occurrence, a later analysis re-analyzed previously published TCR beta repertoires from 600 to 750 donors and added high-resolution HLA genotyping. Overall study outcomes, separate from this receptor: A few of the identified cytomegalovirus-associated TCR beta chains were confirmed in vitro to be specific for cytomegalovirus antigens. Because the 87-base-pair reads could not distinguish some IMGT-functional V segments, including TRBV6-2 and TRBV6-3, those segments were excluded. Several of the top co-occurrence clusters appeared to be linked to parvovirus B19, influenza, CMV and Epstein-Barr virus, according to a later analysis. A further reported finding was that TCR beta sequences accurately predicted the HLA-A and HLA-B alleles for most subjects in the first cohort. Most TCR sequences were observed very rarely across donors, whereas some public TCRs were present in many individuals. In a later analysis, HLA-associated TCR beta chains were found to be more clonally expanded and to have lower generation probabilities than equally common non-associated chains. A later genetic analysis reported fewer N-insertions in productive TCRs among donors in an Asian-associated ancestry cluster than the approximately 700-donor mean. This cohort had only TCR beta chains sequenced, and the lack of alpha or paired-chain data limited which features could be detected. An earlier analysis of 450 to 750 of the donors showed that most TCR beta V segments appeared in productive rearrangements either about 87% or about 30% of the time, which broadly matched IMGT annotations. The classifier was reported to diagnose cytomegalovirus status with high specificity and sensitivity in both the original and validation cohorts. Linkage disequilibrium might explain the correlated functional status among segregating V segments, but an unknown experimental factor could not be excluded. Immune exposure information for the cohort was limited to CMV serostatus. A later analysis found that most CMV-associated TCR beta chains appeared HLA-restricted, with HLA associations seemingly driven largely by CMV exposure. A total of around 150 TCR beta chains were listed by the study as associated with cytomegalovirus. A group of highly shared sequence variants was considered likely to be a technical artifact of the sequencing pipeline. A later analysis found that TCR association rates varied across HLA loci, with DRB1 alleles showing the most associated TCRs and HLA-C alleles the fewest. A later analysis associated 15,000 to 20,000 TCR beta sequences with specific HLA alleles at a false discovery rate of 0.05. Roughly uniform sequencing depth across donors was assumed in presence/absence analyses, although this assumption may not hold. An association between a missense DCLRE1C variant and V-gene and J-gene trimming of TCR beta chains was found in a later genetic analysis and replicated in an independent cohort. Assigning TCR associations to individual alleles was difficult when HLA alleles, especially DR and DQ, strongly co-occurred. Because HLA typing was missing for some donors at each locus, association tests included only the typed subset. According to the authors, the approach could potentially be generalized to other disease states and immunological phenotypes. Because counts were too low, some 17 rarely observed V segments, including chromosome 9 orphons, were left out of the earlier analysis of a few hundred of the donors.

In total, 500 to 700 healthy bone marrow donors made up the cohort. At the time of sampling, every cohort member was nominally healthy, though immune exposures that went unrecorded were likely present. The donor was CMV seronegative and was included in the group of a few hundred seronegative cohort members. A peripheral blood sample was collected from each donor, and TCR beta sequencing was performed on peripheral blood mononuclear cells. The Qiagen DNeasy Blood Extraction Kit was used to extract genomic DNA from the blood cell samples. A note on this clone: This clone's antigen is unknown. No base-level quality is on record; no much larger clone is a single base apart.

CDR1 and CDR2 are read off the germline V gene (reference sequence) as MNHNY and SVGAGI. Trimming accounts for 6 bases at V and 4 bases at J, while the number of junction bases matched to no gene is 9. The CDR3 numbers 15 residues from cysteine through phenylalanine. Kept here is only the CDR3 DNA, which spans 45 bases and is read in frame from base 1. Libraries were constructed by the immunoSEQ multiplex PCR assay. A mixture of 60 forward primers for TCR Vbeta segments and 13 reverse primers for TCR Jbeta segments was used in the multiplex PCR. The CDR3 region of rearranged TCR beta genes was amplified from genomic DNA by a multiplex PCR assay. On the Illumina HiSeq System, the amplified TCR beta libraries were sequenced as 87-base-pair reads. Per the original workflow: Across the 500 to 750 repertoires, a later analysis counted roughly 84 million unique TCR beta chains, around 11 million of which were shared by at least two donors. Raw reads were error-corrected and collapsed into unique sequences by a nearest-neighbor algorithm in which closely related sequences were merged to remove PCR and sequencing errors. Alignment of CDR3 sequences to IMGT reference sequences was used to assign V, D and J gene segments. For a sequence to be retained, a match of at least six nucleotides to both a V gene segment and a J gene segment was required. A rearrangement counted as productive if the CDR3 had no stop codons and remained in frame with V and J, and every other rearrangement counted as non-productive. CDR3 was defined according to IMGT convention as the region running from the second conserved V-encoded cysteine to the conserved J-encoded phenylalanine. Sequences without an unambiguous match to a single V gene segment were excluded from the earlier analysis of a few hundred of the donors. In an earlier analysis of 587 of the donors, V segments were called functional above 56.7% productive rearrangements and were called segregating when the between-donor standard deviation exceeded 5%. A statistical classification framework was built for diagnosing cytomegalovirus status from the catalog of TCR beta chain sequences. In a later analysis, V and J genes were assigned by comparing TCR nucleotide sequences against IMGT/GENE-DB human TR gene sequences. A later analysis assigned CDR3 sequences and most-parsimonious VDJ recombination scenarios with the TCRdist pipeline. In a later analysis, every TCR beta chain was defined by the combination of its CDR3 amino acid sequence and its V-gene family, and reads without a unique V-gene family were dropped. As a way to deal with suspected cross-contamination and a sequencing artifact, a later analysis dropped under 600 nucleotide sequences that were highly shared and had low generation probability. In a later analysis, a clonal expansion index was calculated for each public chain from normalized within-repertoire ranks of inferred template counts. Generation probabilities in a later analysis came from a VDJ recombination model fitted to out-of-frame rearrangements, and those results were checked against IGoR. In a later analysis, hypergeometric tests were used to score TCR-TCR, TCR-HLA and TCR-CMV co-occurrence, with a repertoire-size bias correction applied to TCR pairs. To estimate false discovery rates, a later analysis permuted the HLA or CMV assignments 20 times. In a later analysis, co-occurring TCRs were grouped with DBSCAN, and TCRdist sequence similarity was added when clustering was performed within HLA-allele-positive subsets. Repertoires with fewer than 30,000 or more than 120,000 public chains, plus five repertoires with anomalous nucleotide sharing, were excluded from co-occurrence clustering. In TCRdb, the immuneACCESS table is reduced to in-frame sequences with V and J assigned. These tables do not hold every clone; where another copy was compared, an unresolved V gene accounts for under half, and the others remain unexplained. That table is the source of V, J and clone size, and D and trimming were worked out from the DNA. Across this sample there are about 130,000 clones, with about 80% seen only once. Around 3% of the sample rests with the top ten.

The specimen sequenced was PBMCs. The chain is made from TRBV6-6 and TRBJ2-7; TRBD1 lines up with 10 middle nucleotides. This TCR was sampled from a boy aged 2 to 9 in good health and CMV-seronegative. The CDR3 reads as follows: CASSYTGQGSYEQYF. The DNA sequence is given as TGTGCCAGCAGCTATACGGGACAGGGGTCGTACGAGCAGTACTTC.